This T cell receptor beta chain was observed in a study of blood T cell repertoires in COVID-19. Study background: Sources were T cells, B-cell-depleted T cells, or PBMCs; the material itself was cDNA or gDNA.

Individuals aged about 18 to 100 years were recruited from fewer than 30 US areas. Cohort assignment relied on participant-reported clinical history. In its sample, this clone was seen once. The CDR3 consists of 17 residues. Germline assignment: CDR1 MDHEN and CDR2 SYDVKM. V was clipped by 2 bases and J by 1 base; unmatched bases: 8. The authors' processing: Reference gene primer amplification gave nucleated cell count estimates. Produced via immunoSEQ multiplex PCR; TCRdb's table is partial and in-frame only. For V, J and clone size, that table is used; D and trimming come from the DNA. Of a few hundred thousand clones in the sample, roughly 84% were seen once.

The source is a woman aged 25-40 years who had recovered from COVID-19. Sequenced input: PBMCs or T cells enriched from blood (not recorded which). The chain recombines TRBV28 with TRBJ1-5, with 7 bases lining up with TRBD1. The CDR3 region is CASSLRLGQQSNQPQHF. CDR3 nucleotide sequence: TGTGCCAGCAGTTTAAGACTGGGACAGCAAAGCAATCAGCCCCAGCATTTT. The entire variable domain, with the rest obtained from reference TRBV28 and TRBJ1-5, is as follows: DVKVTQSSRYLVKRTGEKVFLECVQDMDHENMFWYRQDPGLGLRLIYFSYDVKMKEKGDIPEGYSVSREKKERFSLILESASTNQTSMYLCASSLRLGQQSNQPQHFGDGTRLSIL.